This entry features one T cell receptor (beta chain) sequence. This clone's antigen is unknown. No per-base quality is available; no much larger clone lies one base away. CDR1 and CDR2 are read off the germline V gene (reference sequence) as LNHDA and SQIVND. Its CDR3 holds 17 amino acids, cysteine through phenylalanine. Only CDR3 DNA remains: 51 bases, in frame from the first base. V is shortened by 8 bases, J by 3 bases, and the region joining them spans 26 bases. This record belongs to a study of T cells in localized non-small cell lung cancer (dated by TCRdb to 2018 to 2021). Turning to the overall study: The study analyzed T cell repertoires of 200 to 300 early-stage NSCLC patients, comparing tumors and uninvolved tumor-adjacent lungs. NSCLC patients had a mean age of approximately 70 years, and 129 were male and nearly 110 female. All 250 or so NSCLC patients in the cohort were treatment-naive and had localized lung tumors that were resected.

At diagnosis, peripheral blood, uninvolved tumor-adjacent lung and tumor were collected and were preserved as a mix of fresh-frozen and FFPE material. For TCR repertoire profiling, the blood samples were analyzed as peripheral blood mononuclear cells. TCR beta CDR3 regions were sequenced from DNA using the immunoSEQ Assay. Per the authors' processing: T cell density was computed as TCR beta template counts normalized to usable DNA estimated by amplifying housekeeping genes. Richness was estimated with the preseqR package, extrapolating to 400,000 templates for PBMC samples and 120,000 templates for tissue samples. Clonality was taken to be one minus Pielou's evenness. To identify tissue-enriched TCRs, differential abundance testing was run on productive amino-acid clonotypes with a minimum total count of 5 and an alpha of 0.1. The Jaccard Index and the Morisita Overlap Index were used to measure repertoire overlap between compartments. TCR beta CDR3s were clustered by GLIPH together with public tetramer-defined viral CDR3s, and at least three viral sequences plus V-gene enrichment were required for viral motifs. TCRdb holds this immuneACCESS table with in-frame rearrangements only. Some clones are missing; in checked studies, unresolved V genes explain under half, and the rest has no known cause. That table supplies the V and J calls and clone size; D and trimming were determined from the DNA. The sample table shows some 25,000 clones, and 70% to 90% are seen once. The ten most abundant clones make up around 14% of the sample.

The research as a whole found: The highest T cell clonality was observed in uninvolved tumor-adjacent lung, where clonality exceeded that of tumor, suggesting that antigenic responses were more focused in uninvolved tumor-adjacent lung. Because the study design was exploratory, TCR variables were selected using unadjusted p-values without false-discovery rate correction. Of the top 100 tumor clones, a median of 57 were detected in paired uninvolved adjacent lung; under 35 were also among that lung's top 100. Because multi-region tumor sequencing was not done, intratumor heterogeneity could not be ruled out. Higher T cell density in blood was associated with longer overall survival, whereas higher clonality in adjacent lung was associated with shorter survival.

The sample consisted of peripheral blood, taken before any cancer treatment. The origin of this receptor is a female donor over 55 with stage I lung adenocarcinoma. Recombination connected TRBV19 to TRBJ2-7; the best D guess is TRBD1, with 5 bases matching. The bases are TGTGCCAGTGGGGTCCCGTCACAGGCGTTGGGGCGCTACGAGCAGTACTTC. This sequence encodes CASGVPSQALGRYEQYF.